This TCR beta chain was profiled in a study of T cell responses to AZD1222 COVID-19 vaccine (dated by TCRdb to the early 2020s). For the wider study: A total of 230 to 250 trial participants underwent TCR sequencing, of whom about 210 had received two doses of AZD1222 and some 25 had received two doses of the MenACWY control vaccine. Trial participants were enrolled by age into 18-55, 56-69 and 70-plus year subgroups, with around 150, 28 and 57 TCR-sequenced participants respectively. Paper-wide results and their limitations: Only a handful of AZD1222 recipients were SARS-CoV-2 seropositive at baseline, limiting conclusions about previously exposed vaccinees. In the small 56-69-year group, the increase in depth fell short of significance, most likely because of low power. The whole spike protein was spanned by vaccine-associated CD4 TCRs, and dominant responses were seen in regions 160-218 and 743-854. Participants were mostly white British, with more females than males. The authors suggested clonal diversity may have been underestimated. After two AZD1222 doses, both the breadth and the depth of spike-specific TCRs were significantly higher than at day 0 and than in MenACWY recipients. Because no day 14 peak-response samples were available, the repertoires could be characterized only after the peak T cell response. Reportedly, close to half of the unique spike-specific TCRs recognized epitopes lying outside the regions that are mutated in the B.1.351 and B.1.1.7 variants.

The CDR3 regions of human TCRbeta chains were subjected to immunosequencing. The original methods were these. TCRs in the repertoires were matched against a reference library of SARS-CoV-2-specific TCRs that had been generated with the MIRA antigen-specificity platform. Breadth meant the fraction of unique TCRs that were SARS-CoV-2-associated, whereas depth meant the fraction of total T cells that were SARS-CoV-2-associated. Using the MIRA data, each spike-specific TCR was mapped to the spike region that the TCR reacts to and placed in a CD4 or CD8 class. Log10-transformed breadth and depth values were compared by one-way ANOVA with Sidak's multiple comparisons tests. TCRdb's version of the immuneACCESS table is confined to in-frame rearrangements and falls short of the full clone set. An unresolved V gene accounts for under half of the shortfall where checked; the remainder is of unknown origin. V and J calls and clone size are copied from that table; D and trimming were computed from the DNA. This sample has some 120,000 clones in its table, and over 80% of those were observed once. The ten largest account for approximately 7.9% of the sample.

As for this clone: What this receptor recognizes is not known. No per-base quality is available; no much larger clone lies one base away.

The time point label of this sample denotes: about 28 days (+/-7) after the second vaccine dose. AZD1222 recipients with second doses at about 4 weeks or about 12 weeks were pooled, because spike-specific TCR depth and breadth did not differ between schedules. Vaccinee samples came from UK trials COV001 and COV002, including a single-blind randomized controlled phase 2/3 trial of AZD1222 (ChAdOx1 nCoV-19) in healthy adults. Trial participant PBMC samples were collected at day 0 and day 28 after the second dose for TCRbeta chain sequencing. This TCR was recovered from an adult who received the AZD1222 COVID-19 vaccine. This sample comprised peripheral blood, obtained 28 days after the second AZD1222 dose.

The CDR3 protein: CATSVGGNEKLFF. The sequence in DNA is TGTGCCACCAGTGTCGGGGGTAATGAAAAACTGTTTTTT. The sequence is built from TRBV24-1 and TRBJ1-4, with TRBD1 as a weak D call on 5 bases. From the cysteine up to the phenylalanine, the CDR3 has a length of 13 residues. The read is trimmed to its CDR3 DNA, 39 bases read in frame from base 1. As encoded in the germline V gene, CDR1 is KGHDR while CDR2 is SFDVKD. V loses 5 bases, J loses 4 bases, and the germline ends lie 7 bases apart.